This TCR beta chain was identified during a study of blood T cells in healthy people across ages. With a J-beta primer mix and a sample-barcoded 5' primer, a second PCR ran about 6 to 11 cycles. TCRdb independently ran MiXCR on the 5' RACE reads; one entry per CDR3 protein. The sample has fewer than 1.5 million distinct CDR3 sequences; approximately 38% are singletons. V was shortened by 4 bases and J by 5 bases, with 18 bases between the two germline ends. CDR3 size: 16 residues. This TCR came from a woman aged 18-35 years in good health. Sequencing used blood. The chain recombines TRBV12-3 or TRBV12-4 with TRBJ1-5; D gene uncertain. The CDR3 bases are TGTGCCAGCAGTTCGGCCCGGACTGGGCGGGATCAGCCCCAGCATTTT. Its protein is CASSSARTGRDQPQHF.